What follows describes a single T cell receptor beta chain. The antigen is not known. These data are taken from a study of shared clonotypes between healthy human individuals. Study-level points and caveats: Large depth notwithstanding, sorted-subset sequencing proved incomplete by rarefaction.

Measured with immunoSEQ multiplex PCR; TCRdb has only the in-frame clones, and not every one. The sample contains around 2.1 million clones, around 95% of which appear only once. This clonotype was sampled from a man between 18 and 29 years old in good health. The sample taken for sequencing was naive CD4+ T cells sorted from blood. Subset in this sample: CD45RA+ positively selected.

CDR3: CASSLTPYGRTDTQYF. CDR3 DNA: TGTGCCAGCAGCTTAACGCCTTATGGGCGCACAGATACGCAGTATTTT. The chain recombines TRBV7-3 with TRBJ2-3; D gene uncertain. CDR1 and CDR2 from the germline V gene are SGHTA and FQGTGA. The CDR3 is 16 residues long. Between the trimmed V and J ends, which lost 0 bases and 1 base, there was a span of 11 bases.